A selection of T cell receptor beta chains follows, all from one sample in a study of blood T cell repertoires in COVID-19. Sequenced by immunoSEQ multiplex PCR; TCRdb stores in-frame clones only, minus some. There are about 99,000 clones in the sample; around 74% occur only once, and 18% lies in the top ten. Sequencing input: peripheral blood. The receptors were gathered from an elderly woman with active or convalescent COVID-19. Both conserved end residues are part of each CDR3. A D gene is named only where the DNA matches it firmly. Some rows mark clone size as missing; the rest say once, few, many or name a class of expanded clone.

clone_size	v_call	j_call	d_call	cdr3_aa	cdr3_nt
NA	TRBV25-1	TRBJ2-7	NA	CASSDPTPGNALSYEQYF	TGTGCCAGCAGTGACCCTACTCCAGGGAACGCTTTGTCCTACGAGCAGTACTTC
NA	TRBV30	TRBJ1-6	NA	CAWSVWSYNSPLHF	TGTGCCTGGAGTGTCTGGAGTTATAATTCACCCCTCCACTTT
NA	TRBV5-1	TRBJ1-6	NA	CASSLDPGSYNSPLHF	TGTGCCAGCAGCTTGGATCCAGGCTCCTATAATTCACCCCTCCACTTT
NA	TRBV5-4	TRBJ2-7	TRBD2	CASSRTSASSYEQYF	TGTGCCAGCAGCAGGACTAGCGCGAGCTCCTACGAGCAGTACTTC
few	TRBV9	TRBJ1-5	NA	CASSVGVVGQPQHF	TGTGCCAGCAGCGTAGGGGTGGTCGGGCAGCCCCAGCATTTT
once	TRBV5-1	TRBJ1-1	NA	CASSSGIREGVNTEAFF	TGTGCCAGCAGCTCAGGGATCAGGGAGGGGGTGAACACTGAAGCTTTCTTT
NA	TRBV30	TRBJ2-1	TRBD2	CAWMPSGRSSYNEQFF	TGTGCCTGGATGCCTAGCGGGAGAAGCTCCTACAATGAGCAGTTCTTC
NA	TRBV19	TRBJ2-3	NA	CASTQKLGTDTQYF	TGTGCCAGTACCCAAAAGCTAGGCACAGATACGCAGTATTTT
NA	TRBV10-3	TRBJ2-7	TRBD1	CAISHQGDEQYF	TGTGCCATCAGTCACCAGGGGGACGAGCAGTACTTC
NA	TRBV24-1	TRBJ2-5	NA	CATSRGGQRGETQYF	TGTGCCACCAGCCGGGGGGGACAGAGGGGAGAGACCCAGTACTTC
NA	TRBV6-1	TRBJ1-6	NA	CASSEAGDSSYNSPLHF	TGTGCCAGCAGTGAAGCAGGGGATAGCTCCTATAATTCACCCCTCCACTTT
NA	TRBV28	TRBJ1-2	TRBD1	CASSPLLAGGRYGYTF	TGTGCCAGCTCTCCCTTGCTTGCAGGGGGCCGGTATGGCTACACCTTC
NA	TRBV7-9	TRBJ1-6	NA	CASSLDEFSSPLHF	TGTGCCAGCAGCTTAGACGAGTTTAGTTCACCCCTCCACTTT
NA	TRBV5-8	TRBJ1-1	NA	CASSLRGNTEAFF	TGTGCCAGCAGCTTGAGGGGGAACACTGAAGCTTTCTTT
NA	TRBV27	TRBJ2-5	TRBD2	CASSLFWGGVETQYF	TGTGCCAGCAGTTTATTTTGGGGGGGGGTAGAGACCCAGTACTTC
NA	TRBV11-2	TRBJ2-3	TRBD2	CASSPGLAGGTDTQYF	TGTGCCAGCAGCCCGGGACTAGCGGGAGGCACAGATACGCAGTATTTT
NA	TRBV10-3	TRBJ1-1	TRBD1	CAISTTGGPTEAFF	TGTGCCATCAGTACGACAGGGGGCCCGACTGAAGCTTTCTTT
NA	TRBV6-5	TRBJ2-7	TRBD2	CASSSVAGVYEQYF	TGTGCCAGCAGTTCGGTAGCGGGAGTCTACGAGCAGTACTTC
NA	TRBV6-8	TRBJ2-2	NA	CASKRDLNTGELFF	TGTGCCAGCAAAAGGGACTTAAACACCGGGGAGCTGTTTTTT
NA	TRBV20-1	TRBJ1-1	NA	CSARVITEAFF	TGCAGTGCTAGAGTTATCACTGAAGCTTTCTTT
NA	TRBV4-3	TRBJ2-4	NA	CASSQGTNRGANIQYF	TGCGCCAGCAGCCAAGGGACTAACAGGGGAGCAAACATTCAGTACTTC
NA	TRBV5-6	TRBJ2-3	NA	CASSLVTGTDTQYF	TGTGCCAGCAGCTTGGTAACTGGTACGGATACGCAGTATTTT
NA	TRBV5-1	TRBJ2-2	TRBD1	CASSWDSTGELFF	TGCGCCAGCAGCTGGGACAGCACCGGGGAGCTGTTTTTT
NA	TRBV5-1	TRBJ1-2	NA	CASSPDRLNYGYTF	TGTGCCAGCAGCCCTGACAGGTTAAACTATGGCTACACCTTC
NA	TRBV9	TRBJ2-1	NA	CASSPAGNEQFF	TGTGCCAGCAGCCCCGCCGGCAATGAGCAGTTCTTC
NA	TRBV5-1	TRBJ1-1	NA	CASSDQGGSTEAFF	TGCGCCAGCAGCGACCAAGGAGGGAGCACTGAAGCTTTCTTT
NA	TRBV2	TRBJ1-2	TRBD1	CASTPGGPGGYTF	TGTGCCAGCACCCCAGGGGGTCCGGGTGGCTACACCTTC
NA	TRBV5-1	TRBJ2-4	NA	CASSSEGGIAKNIQYF	TGCGCCAGCAGCTCCGAGGGGGGGATAGCCAAAAACATTCAGTACTTC
NA	TRBV6-2/TRBV6-3	TRBJ2-1	TRBD2	CASSARLAGDSGNEQFF	TGTGCCAGCAGCGCCCGACTAGCGGGAGATTCGGGAAATGAGCAGTTCTTC
NA	TRBV19	TRBJ1-2	NA	CASSIWGGDGYTF	TGTGCCAGTAGTATATGGGGAGGCGATGGCTACACCTTC
NA	TRBV18	TRBJ1-3	TRBD1	CASSLDRAANTIYF	TGTGCCAGCTCTCTGGACAGGGCGGCAAACACCATATATTTT
NA	TRBV27	TRBJ2-4	NA	CASSLWPGGSSIQYF	TGTGCCAGCAGTTTATGGCCTGGAGGTTCGTCCATTCAGTACTTC
once	TRBV9	TRBJ2-3	TRBD1	CASSSTGALPDTQYF	TGTGCCAGCAGTTCGACAGGGGCGTTACCAGATACGCAGTATTTT
few	TRBV29-1	TRBJ2-1	NA	CSAILNEQFF	TGCAGCGCCATTTTGAATGAGCAGTTCTTC
once	TRBV9	TRBJ2-7	TRBD2	CASSGASGRAEEQYF	TGTGCCAGCAGCGGCGCTAGCGGGAGGGCCGAAGAGCAGTACTTC
NA	TRBV2	TRBJ2-7	TRBD2	CASSVIAGVEQYF	TGTGCCAGCAGTGTCATAGCGGGAGTTGAGCAGTACTTC
few	TRBV5-5	TRBJ2-2	NA	CASSPTTLITGELFF	TGTGCCAGCAGCCCCACGACTTTAATCACCGGGGAGCTGTTTTTT